This T cell receptor beta chain was captured by sequencing in a study of regulatory T cells in long-lasting Graves disease. With V trimmed by 4 bases and J by 0 bases, 10 bases remained unmatched. Per the germline V gene, CDR1 is KGHSH and CDR2 is LQKENI. This CDR3 has 17 residues. This clonotype was seen more than once but under ten times. Arm-PCR with iRepertoire HTBI primers amplified the CDR3 regions for these TCR beta libraries. TCRdb analysed the multiplex PCR reads with MiXCR anew, one entry per CDR3 protein. The repertoire holds 350,000 to 450,000 distinct CDR3 sequences, with about 20% as singletons. The sample's time point: persistent/refractory GD, antithyroid drugs over 5 years with positive TRAb. PBMCs provided the RNA from which the TCR library was made.

The specimen was peripheral blood mononuclear cells (PBMCs), collected when the disease was refractory, from a patient treated with antithyroid drugs. The receptor was derived from a female donor with Graves disease. V usage is TRBV18 and J usage is TRBJ1-1, with 8 bases aligning to TRBD1. In nucleotides, the CDR3 is TGTGCCAGCTCACAGACCGGACGGGGACAGGTGAACACTGAAGCTTTCTTT. Amino acids: CASSQTGRGQVNTEAFF. Together with reference TRBV18 and TRBJ1-1, the CDR3 gives the full variable domain: NAGVMQNPRHLVRRRGQEARLRCSPMKGHSHVYWYRQLPEEGLKFMVYLQKENIIDESGMPKERFSAEFPKEGPSILRIQQVVRGDSAAYFCASSQTGRGQVNTEAFFGQGTRLTVV.